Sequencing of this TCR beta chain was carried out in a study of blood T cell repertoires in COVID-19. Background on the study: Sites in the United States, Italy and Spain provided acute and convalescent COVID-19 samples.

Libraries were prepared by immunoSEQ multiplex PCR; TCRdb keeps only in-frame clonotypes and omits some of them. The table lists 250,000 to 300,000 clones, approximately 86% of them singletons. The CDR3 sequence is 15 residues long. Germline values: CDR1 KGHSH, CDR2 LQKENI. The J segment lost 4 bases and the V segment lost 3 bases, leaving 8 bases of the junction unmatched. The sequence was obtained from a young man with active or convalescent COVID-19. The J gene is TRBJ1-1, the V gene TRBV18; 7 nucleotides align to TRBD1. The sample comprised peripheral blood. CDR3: CASSPRTGWGTEAFF. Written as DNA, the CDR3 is TGTGCCAGCTCACCTCGGACAGGCTGGGGCACTGAAGCTTTCTTT. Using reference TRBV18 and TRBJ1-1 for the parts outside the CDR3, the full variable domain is NAGVMQNPRHLVRRRGQEARLRCSPMKGHSHVYWYRQLPEEGLKFMVYLQKENIIDESGMPKERFSAEFPKEGPSILRIQQVVRGDSAAYFCASSPRTGWGTEAFFGQGTRLTVV.